This T cell receptor beta chain derives from a study of post-analysis software for immune sequencing data. Study in general: Courses of disease covered relapsing-remitting, secondary progressive and progressive-relapsing multiple sclerosis. Broader study findings: By F measure, samples from a shared preparation batch strongly co-clustered. Several TRBV segments (TRBV5-6, TRBV5-1 and TRBV20-1 among them) occurred more frequently in patients than in controls. In multiple sclerosis, normalized Chao1 diversity was significantly below that of controls.

Unique molecular identifiers featured in each of the TCR beta cDNA libraries. TCRdb passed the PCR reads through MiXCR, listing each CDR3 protein once. The sample includes fewer than 550,000 distinct CDR3 sequences, about a third of them seen just once. Germline CDR1 is SGHVS and CDR2 is FQNEAQ. The CDR3 totals 14 residues. Trimming pared 4 bases from V and 0 bases from J, leaving 9 bases between. Remarks on this clonotype: What it binds is unknown.

The specimen sequenced was blood. The chain couples TRBV7-8 to TRBJ1-1; perhaps TRBD1 as D (6 bases). The TCR comes from a girl between 2 and 17 years old with multiple sclerosis. The CDR3, as DNA: TGTGCCAGCAGCTGGGGGGCCGTGAACACTGAAGCTTTCTTT. Protein product: CASSWGAVNTEAFF.